A single sample is the source of the 32 T cell receptor beta chains below, sequenced in a study of control samples from healthy donors and cancer patients. TCRdb keeps only in-frame clones here, not all; method: immunoSEQ multiplex PCR. The sample consists of around 90,000 clones, over 65% of them appearing once. The specimen was blood. The receptors here all came from a woman in her thirties or forties in good health.

The V call is TRBV13, the J call TRBJ2-3; 9 nucleotides match TRBD2. From germline, CDR1 is PRHDT and CDR2 FYEKMQ (reference sequence). There are 16 residues in the CDR3. Unmatched junction bases numbered 6, after V lost 5 bases and J lost 0 bases. CDR3: CASSNSAGGSTDTQYF. The CDR3 bases are TGTGCCAGCAGCAACTCAGCGGGGGGAAGCACAGATACGCAGTATTTT.

The V call is TRBV5-6, the J call TRBJ2-5; 8 positions match TRBD2. V gave up 5 bases and J gave up 0 bases; unmatched junction bases: 6. Germline CDR1 and CDR2: SGHDT and YYEEEE. This CDR3 comprises 15 residues. Written as DNA, the CDR3 is TGTGCCAGCAGTCCCGGGGGGGTATACCAAGAGACCCAGTACTTC. It is translated as CASSPGGVYQETQYF.

The chain recombines TRBV27 with TRBJ2-3; D unclear. Germline V gene lookup returns CDR1 MNHEY and CDR2 SMNVEV (reference sequence). V gave up 3 bases and J gave up 6 bases, with 10 bases separating them. The CDR3 is 13 amino acids. For the CDR3, the DNA is TGTGCCAGCAGTTTTACCTCTAGGGATACGCAGTATTTT. It encodes CASSFTSRDTQYF.

The chain employs TRBV6-5 and TRBJ1-1; 7 bases fit TRBD1. The J segment lost 3 bases and the V segment lost 8 bases, leaving 9 bases of the junction unmatched. This CDR3 region has 14 residues. Looked up from germline, CDR1 is MNHEY and CDR2 is SVGAGI. The CDR3 loop reads CASQGGTLDTEAFF. CDR3 bases: TGTGCCAGCCAGGGGGGTACGTTGGACACTGAAGCTTTCTTT.

V gene TRBV19 combines with J gene TRBJ1-5; 7 nucleotides match TRBD1. The CDR3 spans 13 residues. Germline V lookup: CDR1 LNHDA, CDR2 SQIVND (reference sequence). V lost 9 bases to trimming and J lost 9 bases; unmatched junction nucleotides: 11. The CDR3 loop reads CARTTGQYGPQHF. The CDR3, as DNA: TGTGCCAGGACGACAGGGCAATATGGGCCCCAGCATTTT. The variable domain in full, completed from reference TRBV19 and TRBJ1-5, reads DGGITQSPKYLFRKEGQNVTLSCEQNLNHDAMYWYRQDPGQGLRLIYYSQIVNDFQKGDIAEGYSVSREKKESFPLTVTSAQKNPTAFYLCARTTGQYGPQHFGDGTRLSIL.

The chain links TRBV6-6 to TRBJ1-2; D call uncertain. V was cut by 5 bases and J by 6 bases, with 13 bases left in between. This CDR3 spans 13 amino acids. Germline assignment: CDR1 MNHNY and CDR2 SVGAGI (reference sequence). Here the CDR3 reads CASSPRSRDGYTF. The CDR3 nucleotides read TGTGCCAGCAGTCCTCGGTCGAGGGATGGCTACACCTTC.

The rearrangement uses TRBV7-2 and TRBJ2-5; TRBD2 matches 7 bases. The ends lost 1 base at V and 3 bases at J; junction bases unmatched: 5. There are 15 residues in the CDR3. Per germline, CDR1 SGHTA and CDR2 FQGNSA. The CDR3 DNA reads as TGTGCCAGCAGCTTAGATTCTAGCGGCAAAGAGACCCAGTACTTC. Translated, it gives CASSLDSSGKETQYF.

The V gene is TRBV6-5, the J gene TRBJ1-3, with a possible D match to TRBD1 (6 bases). V was pared by 10 bases and J by 2 bases, with 18 bases between. This CDR3 spans 15 amino acids. From germline, CDR1 is MNHEY and CDR2 SVGAGI. The CDR3 loop reads CATILTGGTGNTIYF. In DNA form, the CDR3 reads TGTGCCACCATATTGACAGGAGGCACTGGAAACACCATATATTTT.

The J gene is TRBJ2-2, the V gene TRBV27; no firm D call. V was trimmed by 2 bases and J by 7 bases, leaving 5 bases between them. CDR3 length: 12 amino acids. Germline V gives CDR1 MNHEY, CDR2 SMNVEV (reference sequence). CDR3 amino acids: CASSLMHGELFF. In DNA, the CDR3 is TGTGCCAGCAGTTTAATGCACGGGGAGCTGTTTTTT.

This rearrangement joins TRBV19 to TRBJ1-2; the match to TRBD1 covers 10 bases. The CDR3 spans 15 residues. Trimming removed 2 bases from V and 1 base from J; junction bases left unmatched: 1. Germline V CDR1 and CDR2: LNHDA, SQIVND (reference sequence). The CDR3: CASSIRTGGNYGYTF. Written as DNA, the CDR3 is TGTGCCAGTAGTATAAGGACAGGGGGTAACTATGGCTACACCTTC. Looking up the rest from reference TRBV19 and TRBJ1-2 gives the full variable domain: DGGITQSPKYLFRKEGQNVTLSCEQNLNHDAMYWYRQDPGQGLRLIYYSQIVNDFQKGDIAEGYSVSREKKESFPLTVTSAQKNPTAFYLCASSIRTGGNYGYTFGSGTRLTVV.

The chain links TRBV7-2 to TRBJ1-1; the match to TRBD1 covers 12 bases. Trimming removed 6 bases from V and 7 bases from J; junction bases left unmatched: 6. Germline V gene data show CDR1 as SGHTA and CDR2 as FQGNSA. The CDR3 totals 14 residues. The CDR3 coding sequence is TGTGCCAGCAGTTATGGGACAGGGGGCAGTGAAGCTTTCTTT. It is translated as CASSYGTGGSEAFF. Using reference TRBV7-2 and TRBJ1-1 for the parts outside the CDR3, the full variable domain is GAGVSQSPSNKVTEKGKDVELRCDPISGHTALYWYRQSLGQGLEFLIYFQGNSAPDKSGLPSDRFSAERTGGSVSTLTIQRTQQEDSAVYLCASSYGTGGSEAFFGQGTRLTVV.

The rearrangement uses TRBV9 and TRBJ1-1; D remains unclear. The CDR3 spans 13 residues. The V and J ends lost 5 bases and 0 bases respectively, with 8 bases between them. Germline-derived CDR1 and CDR2 are SGDLS and YYNGEE. DNA of the CDR3: TGTGCCAGCAGAGGTGACATGAACACTGAAGCTTTCTTT. Its translation is CASRGDMNTEAFF.

V usage is TRBV4-2 and J usage is TRBJ2-7, with D hard to call. The germline gives CDR1 LGHNA, CDR2 YNFKEQ. This CDR3 region has 15 residues. V was cut by 1 base and J by 0 bases, with 10 bases left in between. CDR3 loop: CASSQVDLSSYEQYF. As DNA, the CDR3 is TGTGCCAGCAGCCAAGTGGACCTAAGCTCCTACGAGCAGTACTTC.

The V gene is TRBV6-1, the J gene TRBJ2-7; the D gene is possibly TRBD1 (6 bases). CDR1 MNHNS and CDR2 SASEGT come from the germline V gene. Deletions cut 3 bases from V and 3 bases from J, with 6 bases between. The CDR3 sequence is 12 residues long. CDR3 sequence: CASSDRGYEQYF. The DNA of the CDR3 is TGTGCCAGCAGTGACAGGGGCTACGAGCAGTACTTC.

The rearrangement joins TRBV4-1 to TRBJ2-1, with 9 positions matching TRBD1. Germline V gives CDR1 MGHRA, CDR2 YSYEKL. The trim removed 3 bases at V and 6 bases at J, leaving 12 bases unmatched. The length of the CDR3 is 17 residues. This CDR3 is CASSHARQGGQVNEQFF. The DNA for the CDR3 is TGCGCCAGCAGCCATGCTAGACAGGGGGGACAGGTCAATGAGCAGTTCTTC.

V gene TRBV6-2 or TRBV6-3 combines with J gene TRBJ1-5; D is unresolved. The V gene's germline CDR1 is MNHEY and CDR2 SVGEGT. Trimming took 0 bases from V and 10 from J, leaving 13 bases between them. The CDR3 consists of 14 residues. The CDR3 spells CASSYSPRVTPQHF. The CDR3 bases are TGTGCCAGCAGTTACTCCCCGAGGGTGACACCCCAGCATTTT.

The chain combines TRBV10-3 with TRBJ2-5; tentatively, D is TRBD1 (6 bases). The CDR3 is 14 amino acids. The germline V gene encodes CDR1 ENHRY and CDR2 SYGVKD. V was pared by 6 bases and J by 1 base, with 12 bases between. The CDR3 loop is CAISSTGFQETQYF. The CDR3 coding sequence is TGTGCCATCAGCTCGACAGGCTTCCAAGAGACCCAGTACTTC.

The chain recombines TRBV11-3 with TRBJ1-1; TRBD1 is a possible D gene (5 bases). CDR1 and CDR2 from the germline V gene are SGHNT and YENEEA. Between the trimmed V and J ends, which lost 4 bases and 7 bases, there was a span of 16 bases. The CDR3 extends over 14 amino acids. The CDR3 region is CASSSSTAAYEAFF. In DNA form, the CDR3 reads TGTGCCAGCAGCTCATCGACAGCTGCTTATGAAGCTTTCTTT.

The gene calls are TRBV11-1 and TRBJ2-1; 11 bases match TRBD2. Germline CDR1 is SGHAT and CDR2 is FQDESV (reference sequence). V shed 5 bases, J shed 2 bases, and the junction held 2 bases outside the gene matches. The CDR3 has 15 residues. This chain's CDR3 is CASSELAGAYNEQFF. The CDR3 DNA follows: TGTGCCAGCAGCGAACTAGCGGGGGCCTACAATGAGCAGTTCTTC. The variable domain in full, with the rest retrieved from reference TRBV11-1 and TRBJ2-1, is EAEVAQSPRYKITEKSQAVAFWCDPISGHATLYWYRQILGQGPELLVQFQDESVVDDSQLPKDRFSAERLKGVDSTLKIQPAELGDSAMYLCASSELAGAYNEQFFGPGTRLTVL.

The V call is TRBV3-1 (or the pseudogene TRBV3-2), the J call TRBJ2-7; the D is unclear. V shed 2 bases and J shed 2 bases, with 7 bases lying between them. Germline values: CDR1 LGHDT, CDR2 YNNKEL (reference sequence). The CDR3 runs 13 residues. This chain's CDR3 is CASSQPPTYEQYF. The CDR3 coding sequence is TGTGCCAGCAGCCAACCTCCTACCTACGAGCAGTACTTC.

The J gene is TRBJ1-2, the V gene TRBV12-3 or TRBV12-4; 11 positions agree with TRBD1. CDR3 length: 13 amino acids. Trimming took 6 bases from V and 8 from J; bases not matched to a gene: 5. CDR3 sequence (DNA): TGTGCCAGCAGACGGGACAGGGGGAGCGGCTACACCTTC. This translates into CASRRDRGSGYTF.

The chain's CDR3 is CASSLFKQGYEQYF. Written as DNA, the CDR3 is TGTGCCAGCAGTCTATTCAAACAGGGATACGAGCAGTACTTC. This chain uses TRBV6-5 with TRBJ2-7, with D tentatively TRBD1 (6 bases). This CDR3 comprises 14 residues. In germline, CDR1 is MNHEY, CDR2 SVGAGI. V was trimmed by 5 bases and J by 4 bases, leaving 15 bases between them.

CDR3 loop: CASRALLGHSTTEAFF. CDR3 nucleotide sequence: TGTGCCAGCAGGGCCCTCCTGGGACACTCTACCACTGAAGCTTTCTTT. The rearrangement links TRBV2 to TRBJ1-1, with D tentatively TRBD1 (6 bases). The ends were cut back, 6 bases at V and 4 bases at J, with 21 bases in the middle. This CDR3 has 16 residues. Germline CDR1 is SNHLY and CDR2 is FYNNEI.

J is TRBJ2-1 and V is TRBV7-9, with 10 bases matching TRBD2. Losses at the gene ends were 5 bases for V and 4 bases for J; bases not matched to a gene: 5. Germline V gives CDR1 SEHNR, CDR2 FQNEAQ (reference sequence). There are 15 residues in the CDR3. CDR3 in DNA: TGTGCCAGCAGCCCGGGACTAGCGCATTACAATGAGCAGTTCTTC. This translates into CASSPGLAHYNEQFF.

The genes are TRBV4-1 and TRBJ1-4; the match to TRBD1 covers 8 bases. Germline values: CDR1 MGHRA, CDR2 YSYEKL. The junction had 6 bases not matched to a gene; V was cut back by 1 base and J by 8 bases. The CDR3 totals 15 residues. The CDR3 nucleotides are TGCGCCAGCAGCCAAGTAGGGACAGGTTGGGAAAAACTGTTTTTT. It is translated as CASSQVGTGWEKLFF.

This clone has only a few counts. J is TRBJ1-4 and V is TRBV2; D gene ambiguous. Between the trimmed V and J ends, which lost 2 bases and 4 bases, there was a span of 14 bases. Germline assignment: CDR1 SNHLY and CDR2 FYNNEI. CDR3 length: 16 amino acids. CDR3 protein: CASSERIGVINEKLFF. The CDR3 coding sequence is TGTGCCAGCAGTGAACGAATCGGGGTGATTAATGAAAAACTGTTTTTT.

V gene TRBV5-1 combines with J gene TRBJ2-7; D is undetermined. The CDR3 length is 13 residues. Germline CDR1 reads SGHRS; CDR2 reads YFSETQ. V shed 0 bases and J shed 6 bases, with 10 bases lying between them. CDR3 DNA: TGCGCCAGCAGCTTGGGCATAGATCTCGAGCAGTACTTC. It codes for CASSLGIDLEQYF.

The chain links TRBV7-8 to TRBJ1-6; no clear D gene. Germline V CDR1 and CDR2: SGHVS, FQNEAQ. Trimming removed 1 base at V and 14 bases at J, with 15 bases between. The CDR3 contains 14 residues. CDR3 DNA: TGTGCCAGCAGCTTAGTGGCGGACTTAGGATCCCTCCACTTT. Translating it yields CASSLVADLGSLHF.

This clone was seen a handful of times. The V gene is TRBV7-9, the J gene TRBJ1-6; TRBD1 matches 12 bases. Per germline, CDR1 SEHNR and CDR2 FQNEAQ (reference sequence). The CDR3 is 16 amino acids. V lost 8 bases and J lost 9; bases outside the gene matches: 11. The CDR3 reads CASANRDRGLLSPLHF. DNA for the CDR3: TGTGCCAGCGCCAACCGGGACAGGGGGCTTCTTTCACCCCTCCACTTT.

V is TRBV5-1 and J is TRBJ2-2, with 10 bases fitting TRBD2. Germline loops: CDR1 SGHRS, CDR2 YFSETQ. The CDR3 totals 16 residues. With V trimmed by 4 bases and J by 6 bases, 9 bases remained unmatched. The CDR3 DNA follows: TGCGCCAGCAGCAACCGCCAGCGGGGGGGCTCCGGGGAGCTGTTTTTT. It yields the protein CASSNRQRGGSGELFF.

This clone was counted once. The chain links TRBV25-1 to TRBJ1-2, with 7 bases that match TRBD1. V was clipped by 0 bases and J by 4 bases; unmatched bases: 2. Per the germline V gene, CDR1 is MGHDK and CDR2 is SYGVNS. The length of the CDR3 is 14 residues. Written as DNA, the CDR3 is TGTGCCAGCAGTGAATATGGGGACAGCTATGGCTACACCTTC. Translation gives CASSEYGDSYGYTF.

The chain uses TRBV9 and TRBJ1-2; D gene ambiguous. CDR1 is SGDLS and CDR2 is YYNGEE in the germline V gene. The CDR3 spans 17 residues. V shed 0 bases and J shed 1 base, with 16 bases lying between them. CDR3 DNA sequence: TGTGCCAGCAGCGTAGGGAGTTGGGGTTCCCTTAACTATGGCTACACCTTC. It specifies CASSVGSWGSLNYGYTF.